The 21 T cell receptor beta chains presented below share a single source sample, sequenced in a study of T-cell memory formation after mild COVID-19. TCRdb recomputed calls from the 5' RACE reads with MiXCR, one row per CDR3 protein. The sample comprises fewer than 700,000 distinct CDR3 sequences, 15% to 20% of which are singletons, and more than 10% rests with the top ten. The source material was PBMCs or a T cell subset sorted from them (not recorded which). These receptors were collected from an adult woman who had mild COVID-19 (a few samples of this study predate the infection). Cell type and time point are not known.

This chain connects TRBV20-1 to TRBJ2-1, with 14 positions matching TRBD2. J lost 0 bases, V lost 4 bases, and 8 bases had no gene match. This CDR3 is built from 18 residues. Germline CDR1 and CDR2: DFQATT and SNEGSKA (reference sequence). The CDR3 sequence: CSAKFGTSGGLSYNEQFF. In DNA, the CDR3 is TGCAGTGCTAAATTCGGGACTAGCGGGGGCCTCTCCTACAATGAGCAGTTCTTC.

This clonotype was recorded a few times. The V and J genes are TRBV6-6 and TRBJ2-1; 8 nucleotides line up with TRBD2. V shed 2 bases, J shed 4 bases, and the junction held 16 bases outside the gene matches. Germline V lookup: CDR1 MNHNY, CDR2 SVGAGI (reference sequence). This CDR3 contains 19 residues. CDR3 nucleotide sequence: TGTGCCAGCAGTTACGGATTCTCGGCGGGAGCGGGGGATTACAATGAGCAGTTCTTC. It translates to CASSYGFSAGAGDYNEQFF.

The CDR3 DNA reads TGTGCCAGCTCACACGAACCGGGACCCTTTGATGGCTACACCTTC. Translated: CASSHEPGPFDGYTF. The V and J genes are TRBV18 and TRBJ1-2; the D gene is possibly TRBD1 (5 bases). The V gene lost 4 bases and the J gene lost 6 bases, with 18 bases spanning the gap. CDR1 is KGHSH, CDR2 LQKENI, per germline. CDR3 length: 15 residues.

This clonotype was counted at least ten times. The rearrangement uses TRBV29-1 and TRBJ2-3, with D possibly matching TRBD2 (5 bases). There are 12 residues in the CDR3. The V end was cut by 4 bases, the J end by 0 bases, with 5 bases between. Germline CDR1 reads SQVTM; CDR2 reads ANQGSEA. CDR3 nucleotides: TGCAGCGTTGGCGGGAGCACAGATACGCAGTATTTT. It yields the protein CSVGGSTDTQYF.

The sample holds a few counts of this clonotype. The chain couples TRBV12-3 or TRBV12-4 to TRBJ1-5, with D hard to call. CDR3 length: 16 residues. Trimming removed 2 bases at V and 4 bases at J, with 15 bases between. CDR3 loop: CASSLISIGENQPQHF. The CDR3 DNA follows: TGTGCCAGCAGTTTAATCTCGATCGGAGAGAATCAGCCCCAGCATTTT.

This clonotype was seen a handful of times. J is TRBJ2-4 and V is TRBV27, with 11 bases identical to TRBD1. Unmatched junction bases numbered 3, after V lost 2 bases and J lost 3 bases. This CDR3 is 16 amino acids long. CDR1 is MNHEY and CDR2 is SMNVEV in the germline V gene (reference sequence). CDR3 in DNA: TGTGCCAGCAGTTTACTCGGGACAGGGGGCAAAAACATTCAGTACTTC. It is translated as CASSLLGTGGKNIQYF.

The gene calls are TRBV27 and TRBJ1-4; 9 bases map to TRBD1. J was trimmed by 0 bases and V by 7 bases; bases with no gene match: 6. Germline V CDR1 and CDR2: MNHEY, SMNVEV (reference sequence). The CDR3 sequence is 16 residues long. The CDR3 sequence is CASKVTGGATNEKLFF. The CDR3 nucleotides are TGTGCCAGCAAAGTAACAGGGGGCGCAACTAATGAAAAACTGTTTTTT.

The chain has TRBV6-1 and TRBJ2-3, with 12 bases aligning to TRBD1. Looked up from germline, CDR1 is MNHNS and CDR2 is SASEGT. V dropped 6 bases and J dropped 4; count of bases not matched to a gene: 8. The CDR3 sequence is 16 residues long. CDR3 nucleotides: TGTGCCAGCAGACTCTCCGGGACAGGGGGCGCAGATACGCAGTATTTT. Protein: CASRLSGTGGADTQYF.

The chain is built from TRBV27 and TRBJ1-4; no reliable D call. This CDR3 comprises 13 residues. The germline V and J ends were trimmed by 8 bases and 8 bases, with 15 bases remaining between them. Germline V lookup: CDR1 MNHEY, CDR2 SMNVEV (reference sequence). For the CDR3, the DNA is TGTGCCAGCGGAAAGGGCGTCTGGGAAAAACTGTTTTTT. It specifies CASGKGVWEKLFF. Full variable domain (missing parts from reference TRBV27 and TRBJ1-4): EAQVTQNPRYLITVTGKKLTVTCSQNMNHEYMSWYRQDPGLGLRQIYYSMNVEVTDKGDVPEGYKVSRKEKRNFPLILESPSPNQTSLYFCASGKGVWEKLFFGSGTQLSVL.

This clonotype has ten or more counts. V is TRBV29-1 and J is TRBJ2-1; tentative D call: TRBD2 (5 bases). The ends were cut back, 7 bases at V and 5 bases at J, with 24 bases in the middle. This CDR3 has 16 residues. Per germline, CDR1 SQVTM and CDR2 ANQGSEA. CDR3 nucleotide sequence: TGCAGCGATTACCAAACAGCGGCAAGTACCAACAATGAGCAGTTCTTC. The encoded protein is CSDYQTAASTNNEQFF.

This clonotype was picked up a small number of times. The DNA of the CDR3 is TGCAGCGTTGAGGACTCTGGGGCCAACGTCCTGACTTTC. As protein: CSVEDSGANVLTF. The J gene is TRBJ2-6, the V gene TRBV29-1; D call uncertain. The ends were cut back, 3 bases at V and 0 bases at J, with 3 bases in the middle. Per the germline V gene, CDR1 is SQVTM and CDR2 is ANQGSEA. This CDR3 region has 13 residues.

This clonotype was seen only a few times. This chain connects TRBV12-3 or TRBV12-4 to TRBJ2-7; 7 positions agree with TRBD1. Trimming removed 4 bases from V and 4 bases from J; junction bases left unmatched: 13. The CDR3 loop spans 16 amino acids. The CDR3 protein is CASSSLDRDRKYEQYF. As DNA, the CDR3 is TGTGCCAGCAGTTCCTTGGACCGGGACAGAAAATACGAGCAGTACTTC.

The table lists this clonotype with many counts. The genes are TRBV3-1 and TRBJ1-1; D ambiguous. Germline CDR1 is LGHDT and CDR2 is YNNKEL (reference sequence). V was trimmed by 3 bases and J by 0 bases, leaving 11 bases between them. CDR3 length: 15 residues. CDR3 nucleotide sequence: TGTGCCAGCAGCCAGGGCACGGCCATGAACACTGAAGCTTTCTTT. This encodes CASSQGTAMNTEAFF.

There are a few counts of this clonotype. The rearrangement joins TRBV9 to TRBJ2-7, with 10 bases fitting TRBD1. This CDR3 has 16 residues. Germline loops: CDR1 SGDLS, CDR2 YYNGEE. V lost 0 bases, J lost 4 bases, and 7 bases stayed unmatched. DNA for the CDR3: TGTGCCAGCAGCGTAGGGTCCGGGACAGGGGAGTACGAGCAGTACTTC. Protein product: CASSVGSGTGEYEQYF.

This clonotype was found a few times. The chain uses TRBV7-2 and TRBJ2-2; 14 bases are shared with TRBD2. The length of the CDR3 is 19 residues. Trimming removed 5 bases from V and 0 bases from J; junction bases left unmatched: 8. CDR1 and CDR2 from the germline V gene are SGHTA and FQGNSA. The CDR3 DNA reads TGTGCCAGCAGCCTAATCGGGACTAGCGGGGGCCCGAACACCGGGGAGCTGTTTTTT. Amino acid sequence: CASSLIGTSGGPNTGELFF.

The gene calls are TRBV6-1 and TRBJ2-3; 8 nucleotides align to TRBD2. Germline V lookup: CDR1 MNHNS, CDR2 SASEGT. V lost 4 bases to trimming and J lost 2 bases; unmatched junction nucleotides: 8. There are 16 residues in the CDR3. CDR3 bases: TGTGCCAGCAGTGTAGAGCGGGGGTTCCCCACAGATACGCAGTATTTT. It translates to CASSVERGFPTDTQYF.

The chain employs TRBV20-1 and TRBJ1-4; D call uncertain. The germline gives CDR1 DFQATT, CDR2 SNEGSKA (reference sequence). This CDR3 spans 13 amino acids. V gave up 0 bases and J gave up 12 bases, with 14 bases separating them. CDR3 sequence (DNA): TGCAGTGCTAGAGATATAGGCGCCGGACAACTGTTTTTT. It encodes CSARDIGAGQLFF.

The V and J genes are TRBV27 and TRBJ2-1; 10 nucleotides line up with TRBD2. The CDR3 contains 17 residues. Germline V gene data show CDR1 as MNHEY and CDR2 as SMNVEV (reference sequence). V shed 7 bases, J shed 1 base, and the junction held 10 bases outside the gene matches. The CDR3 here is CASTRLAGDMSYNEQFF. The DNA for the CDR3 is TGTGCCAGCACGAGGCTAGCGGGGGATATGTCCTACAATGAGCAGTTCTTC.

This clonotype has just a few counts. The CDR3 loop is CASSQSTSTQNGQFF. CDR3 in DNA: TGTGCCAGCAGCCAATCAACTAGCACACAAAACGGGCAGTTCTTC. This chain links TRBV4-2 with TRBJ2-1, with D possibly matching TRBD2 (6 bases). Trimming cost V 2 bases and J 12 bases, with 20 bases left between them. Germline V gene sequence: CDR1 LGHNA, CDR2 YNFKEQ. CDR3 length: 15 residues.

The rearrangement links TRBV12-3 or TRBV12-4 to TRBJ2-1, with 10 bases fitting TRBD2. Germline trimming cut 1 base from V and 6 bases from J; bases unmatched to any gene: 6. This CDR3 is built from 16 residues. The CDR3 is CASSLDLAGVTNEQFF. CDR3 coding DNA: TGTGCCAGCAGTTTAGACCTAGCGGGAGTAACCAATGAGCAGTTCTTC.

At least ten counts were recorded for this clonotype. This chain links TRBV24-1 with TRBJ2-3; no firm D call. With 8 bases removed from V and 3 bases from J, the gap between germline ends came to 17 bases. The CDR3 is 15 residues long. CDR1 KGHDR and CDR2 SFDVKD come from the germline V gene. CDR3 residues: CATKDSGKRTDTQYF. The CDR3 coding sequence is TGTGCCACCAAAGATTCGGGTAAGAGGACAGATACGCAGTATTTT.